This is a list of T cell receptor beta chains from one sample in a study of shared clonotypes between healthy human individuals. Assay: immunoSEQ multiplex PCR; the TCRdb copy retains only in-frame clones and omits some. The sample lists some 660,000 clones, roughly 72% occurring once. Sequenced input: memory CD4+ T cells sorted from blood. Source of these receptors: a woman aged 25 to 39 in good health. The CDR3 runs from the conserved cysteine through the conserved F or W. The order of the fields is D gene, clone size, V gene, J gene, CDR3 protein, CDR3 DNA. A D gene is named only where the DNA matches it firmly. The listing skips clone size in some rows; elsewhere it reads once, few, many or a size class.

d_gene: -; abundance: few; v_gene: TRBV6-5; j_gene: TRBJ2-5; CDR3aa: CASSYGGFSEETQYF; CDR3nt: TGTGCCAGCAGTTACGGAGGATTCTCGGAAGAGACCCAGTACTTC
d_gene: -; abundance: many; v_gene: TRBV18; j_gene: TRBJ1-4; CDR3aa: CASSPTEWGEKLFF; CDR3nt: TGTGCCAGCTCACCTACCGAGTGGGGTGAAAAACTGTTTTTT
d_gene: -; abundance: -; v_gene: TRBV11-2; j_gene: TRBJ2-7; CDR3aa: CASSLRGVGEQYF; CDR3nt: TGTGCCAGCAGCTTAAGGGGGGTCGGCGAGCAGTACTTC
d_gene: TRBD2; abundance: -; v_gene: TRBV4-2; j_gene: TRBJ2-1; CDR3aa: CASGGGGLPDNEQFF; CDR3nt: TGTGCCAGCGGCGGGGGGGGACTACCCGACAATGAGCAGTTCTTC
d_gene: -; abundance: -; v_gene: TRBV14; j_gene: TRBJ2-3; CDR3aa: CASSLNAGTPKYF; CDR3nt: TGTGCCAGCAGCCTAAACGCCGGGACCCCCAAGTATTTT
d_gene: -; abundance: -; v_gene: TRBV6-5; j_gene: TRBJ2-1; CDR3aa: CASKGESVYNEQFF; CDR3nt: TGTGCCAGCAAAGGGGAGTCCGTCTACAATGAGCAGTTCTTC
d_gene: -; abundance: -; v_gene: TRBV19; j_gene: TRBJ1-4; CDR3aa: CASSTTGTANEKLFF; CDR3nt: TGTGCCAGTAGCACCACCGGGACGGCTAATGAAAAACTGTTTTTT
d_gene: -; abundance: -; v_gene: TRBV28; j_gene: TRBJ2-7; CDR3aa: CASSETQGPRREQYF; CDR3nt: TGTGCCAGCAGCGAAACCCAGGGCCCTAGAAGGGAGCAGTACTTC
d_gene: TRBD1; abundance: -; v_gene: TRBV6-1; j_gene: TRBJ1-2; CDR3aa: CASSALTGGDYGYTF; CDR3nt: TGTGCCAGCAGTGCTCTAACAGGGGGAGACTATGGCTACACCTTC
d_gene: -; abundance: few; v_gene: TRBV10-3; j_gene: TRBJ2-7; CDR3aa: CAISEAREQYF; CDR3nt: TGTGCCATCAGTGAGGCACGAGAGCAGTACTTC
d_gene: -; abundance: -; v_gene: TRBV19; j_gene: TRBJ1-5; CDR3aa: CASSIDVGNQPQHF; CDR3nt: TGTGCCAGTAGTATAGATGTGGGCAATCAGCCCCAGCATTTT
d_gene: TRBD1; abundance: -; v_gene: TRBV6-6; j_gene: TRBJ1-1; CDR3aa: CASSYTGATEAFF; CDR3nt: TGTGCCAGCAGTTATACAGGGGCCACTGAAGCTTTCTTT
d_gene: -; abundance: -; v_gene: TRBV5-1; j_gene: TRBJ2-1; CDR3aa: CASSLGPGAMNEQFF; CDR3nt: TGCGCCAGCAGCTTGGGACCGGGAGCCATGAATGAGCAGTTCTTC
d_gene: TRBD1; abundance: -; v_gene: TRBV10-2; j_gene: TRBJ2-7; CDR3aa: CASRRTQGHEQYF; CDR3nt: TGCGCCAGCCGACGAACACAGGGGCACGAGCAGTACTTC
d_gene: TRBD1; abundance: -; v_gene: TRBV27; j_gene: TRBJ2-2; CDR3aa: CASSSPGDRNTGELFF; CDR3nt: TGTGCCAGCAGTTCCCCCGGGGACAGGAACACCGGGGAGCTGTTTTTT
d_gene: -; abundance: -; v_gene: TRBV27; j_gene: TRBJ1-2; CDR3aa: CASSLGSPYGYTF; CDR3nt: TGTGCCAGCAGTTTGGGCAGCCCCTATGGCTACACCTTC
d_gene: -; abundance: -; v_gene: TRBV6-1; j_gene: TRBJ2-2; CDR3aa: CASSARTENTGELFF; CDR3nt: TGTGCCAGCAGTGCTCGGACAGAGAACACCGGGGAGCTGTTTTTT